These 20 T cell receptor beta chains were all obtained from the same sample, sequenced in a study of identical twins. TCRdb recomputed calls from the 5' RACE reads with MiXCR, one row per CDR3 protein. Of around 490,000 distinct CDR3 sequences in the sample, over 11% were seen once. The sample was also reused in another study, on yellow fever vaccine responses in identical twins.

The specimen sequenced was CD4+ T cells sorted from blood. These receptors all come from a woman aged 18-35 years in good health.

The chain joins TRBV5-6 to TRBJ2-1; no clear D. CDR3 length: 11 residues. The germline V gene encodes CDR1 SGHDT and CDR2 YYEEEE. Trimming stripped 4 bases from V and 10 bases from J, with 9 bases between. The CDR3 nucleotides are TGTGCCAGCAGCCTCGAGTGGGAGCAGTTCTTC. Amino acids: CASSLEWEQFF. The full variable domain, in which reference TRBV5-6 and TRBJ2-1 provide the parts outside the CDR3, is DAGVTQSPTHLIKTRGQQVTLRCSPKSGHDTVSWYQQALGQGPQFIFQYYEEEERQRGNFPDRFSGHQFPNYSSELNVNALLLGDSALYLCASSLEWEQFFGPGTRLTVL.

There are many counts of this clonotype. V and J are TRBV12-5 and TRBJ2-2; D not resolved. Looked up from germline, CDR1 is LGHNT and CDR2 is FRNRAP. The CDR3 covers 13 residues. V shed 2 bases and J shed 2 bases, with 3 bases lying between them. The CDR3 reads CASGLPNTGELFF. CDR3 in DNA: TGTGCTAGTGGTTTGCCTAACACCGGGGAGCTGTTTTTT.

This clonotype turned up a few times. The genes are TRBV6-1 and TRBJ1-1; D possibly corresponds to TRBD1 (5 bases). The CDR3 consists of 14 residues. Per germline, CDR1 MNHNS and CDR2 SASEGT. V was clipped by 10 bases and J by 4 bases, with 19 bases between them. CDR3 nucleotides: TGTGCCACCCAGGCAGGGACGGTACTCACTGAAGCTTTCTTT. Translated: CATQAGTVLTEAFF.

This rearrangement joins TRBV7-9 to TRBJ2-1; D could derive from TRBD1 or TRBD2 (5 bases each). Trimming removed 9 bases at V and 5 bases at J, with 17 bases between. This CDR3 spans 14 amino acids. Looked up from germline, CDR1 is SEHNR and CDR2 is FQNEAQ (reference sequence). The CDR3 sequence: CARSLLGVNNEQFF. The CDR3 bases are TGTGCCAGGTCACTTTTGGGGGTCAACAATGAGCAGTTCTTC.

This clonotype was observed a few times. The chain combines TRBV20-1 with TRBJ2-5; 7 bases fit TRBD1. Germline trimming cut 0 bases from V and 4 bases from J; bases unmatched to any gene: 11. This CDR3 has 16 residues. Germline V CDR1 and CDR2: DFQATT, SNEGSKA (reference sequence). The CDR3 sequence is CSARDRTTGRRETQYF. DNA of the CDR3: TGCAGTGCTAGAGATCGTACGACAGGGCGTCGAGAGACCCAGTACTTC.

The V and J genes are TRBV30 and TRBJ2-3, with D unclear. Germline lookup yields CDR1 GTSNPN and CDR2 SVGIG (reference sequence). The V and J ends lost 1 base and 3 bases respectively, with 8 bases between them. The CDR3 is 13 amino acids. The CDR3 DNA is TGTGCCTGGAGTGGGCAGTCAACAGATACGCAGTATTTT. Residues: CAWSGQSTDTQYF.

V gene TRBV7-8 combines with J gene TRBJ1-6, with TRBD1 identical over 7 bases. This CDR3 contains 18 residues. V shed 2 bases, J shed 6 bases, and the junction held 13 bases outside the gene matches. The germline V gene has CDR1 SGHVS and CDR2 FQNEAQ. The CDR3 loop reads CASSLPVQGEILNSPLHF. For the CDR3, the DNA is TGTGCCAGCAGCTTACCGGTTCAGGGGGAGATACTTAATTCACCCCTCCACTTT.

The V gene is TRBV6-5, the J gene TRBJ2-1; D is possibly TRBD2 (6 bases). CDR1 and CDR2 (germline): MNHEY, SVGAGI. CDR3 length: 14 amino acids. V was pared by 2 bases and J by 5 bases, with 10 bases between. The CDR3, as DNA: TGTGCCAGCAGTTACCGGCGGGGAGACAATGAGCAGTTCTTC. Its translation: CASSYRRGDNEQFF.

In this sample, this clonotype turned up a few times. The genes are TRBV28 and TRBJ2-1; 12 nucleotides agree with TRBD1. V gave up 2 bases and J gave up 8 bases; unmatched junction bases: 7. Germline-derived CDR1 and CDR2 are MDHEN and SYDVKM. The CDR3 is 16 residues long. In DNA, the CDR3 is TGTGCCAGCAGTTTACTCGGGACAGGGGGCCGTGATGAGCAGTTCTTC. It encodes CASSLLGTGGRDEQFF.

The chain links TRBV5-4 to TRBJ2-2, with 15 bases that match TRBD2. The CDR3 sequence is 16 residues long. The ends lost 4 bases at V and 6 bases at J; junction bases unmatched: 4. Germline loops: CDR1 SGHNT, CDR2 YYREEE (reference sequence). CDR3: CASSGGTSGRPGELFF. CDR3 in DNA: TGTGCCAGCAGCGGGGGGACTAGCGGGAGGCCCGGGGAGCTGTTTTTT.

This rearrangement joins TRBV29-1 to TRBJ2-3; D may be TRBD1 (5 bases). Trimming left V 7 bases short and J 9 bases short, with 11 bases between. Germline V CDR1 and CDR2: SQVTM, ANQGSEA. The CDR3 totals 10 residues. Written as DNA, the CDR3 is TGCAGCGCCATAGGGGCGACGCAGTATTTT. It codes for CSAIGATQYF.

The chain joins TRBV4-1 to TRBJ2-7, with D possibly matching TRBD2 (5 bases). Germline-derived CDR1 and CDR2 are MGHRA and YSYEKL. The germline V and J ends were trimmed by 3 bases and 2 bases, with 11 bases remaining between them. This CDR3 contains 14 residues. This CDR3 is CASSQASGTYEQYF. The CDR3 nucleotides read TGCGCCAGCAGCCAGGCATCGGGGACCTACGAGCAGTACTTC.

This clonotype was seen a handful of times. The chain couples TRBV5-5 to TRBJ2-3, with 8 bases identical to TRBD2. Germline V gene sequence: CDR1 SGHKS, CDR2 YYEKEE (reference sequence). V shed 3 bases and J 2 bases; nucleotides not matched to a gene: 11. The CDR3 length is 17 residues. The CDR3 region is CASSSAGRGGYTDTQYF. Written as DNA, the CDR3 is TGTGCCAGCAGCTCGGCGGGCCGGGGGGGATACACAGATACGCAGTATTTT.

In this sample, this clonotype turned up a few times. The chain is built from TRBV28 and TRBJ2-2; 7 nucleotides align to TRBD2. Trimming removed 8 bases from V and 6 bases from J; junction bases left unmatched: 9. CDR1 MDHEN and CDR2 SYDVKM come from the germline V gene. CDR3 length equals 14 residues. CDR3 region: CASLTSLRAGELFF. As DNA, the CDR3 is TGTGCCAGCCTGACTAGCCTAAGGGCCGGGGAGCTGTTTTTT.

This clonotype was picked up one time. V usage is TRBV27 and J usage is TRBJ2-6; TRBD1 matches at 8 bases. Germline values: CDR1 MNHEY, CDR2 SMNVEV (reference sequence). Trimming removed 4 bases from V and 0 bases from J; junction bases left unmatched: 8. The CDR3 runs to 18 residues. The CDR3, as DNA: TGTGCCAGCAGTTCCGTGACAGGGGTGGTCTCTGGGGCCAACGTCCTGACTTTC. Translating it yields CASSSVTGVVSGANVLTF.

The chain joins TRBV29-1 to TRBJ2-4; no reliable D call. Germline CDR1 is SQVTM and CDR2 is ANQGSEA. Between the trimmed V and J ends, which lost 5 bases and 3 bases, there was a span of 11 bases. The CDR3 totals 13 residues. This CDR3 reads CSVKSESKNIQYF. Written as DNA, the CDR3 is TGCAGCGTTAAATCCGAAAGCAAAAACATTCAGTACTTC.

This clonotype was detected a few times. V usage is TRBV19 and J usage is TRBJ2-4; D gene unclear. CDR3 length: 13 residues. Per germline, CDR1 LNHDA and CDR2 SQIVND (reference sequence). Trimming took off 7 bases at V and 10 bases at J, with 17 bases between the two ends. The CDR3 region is CASTMDPLGIQYF. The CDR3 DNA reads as TGTGCCAGTACCATGGACCCGTTGGGGATTCAGTACTTC.

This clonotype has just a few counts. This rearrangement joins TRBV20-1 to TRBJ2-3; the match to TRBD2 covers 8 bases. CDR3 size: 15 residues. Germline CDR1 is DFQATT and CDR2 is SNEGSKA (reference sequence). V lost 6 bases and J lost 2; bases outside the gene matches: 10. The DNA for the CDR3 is TGCAGTGCACCGAACCCACTAGCGGCCACAGATACGCAGTATTTT. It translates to CSAPNPLAATDTQYF.

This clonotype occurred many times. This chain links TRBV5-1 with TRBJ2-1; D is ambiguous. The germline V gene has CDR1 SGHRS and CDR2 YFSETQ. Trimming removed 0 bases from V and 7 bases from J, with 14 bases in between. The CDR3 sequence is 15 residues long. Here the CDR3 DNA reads TGCGCCAGCAGCTTGGGGTCTAGGTCGGCTAATGAGCAGTTCTTC. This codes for CASSLGSRSANEQFF.

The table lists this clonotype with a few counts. The CDR3 region has the DNA TGTGCCAGCAGCTTATGGGTTGGGGCCAACGTCCTGACTTTC. Protein: CASSLWVGANVLTF. The chain has TRBV11-2 and TRBJ2-6; D is ambiguous. Germline assignment: CDR1 SGHAT and CDR2 FQNNGV. The CDR3 runs 14 residues. V was trimmed by 2 bases and J by 3 bases, leaving 5 bases between them.